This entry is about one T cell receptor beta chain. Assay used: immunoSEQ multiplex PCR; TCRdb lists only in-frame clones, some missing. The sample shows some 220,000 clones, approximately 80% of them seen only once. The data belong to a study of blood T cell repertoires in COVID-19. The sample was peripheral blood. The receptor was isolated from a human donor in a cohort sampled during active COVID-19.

The CDR3: CASSGGNSPLHF. In DNA, the CDR3 is TGTGCCAGCAGCGGCGGCAATTCACCCCTCCACTTT. This sequence joins TRBV9 and TRBJ1-6; D gene uncertain. V dropped 3 bases and J dropped 7 bases, with 5 bases sitting between them. CDR3 length: 12 residues. Germline V gives CDR1 SGDLS, CDR2 YYNGEE. Looking up the rest from reference TRBV9 and TRBJ1-6 gives the full variable domain: DSGVTQTPKHLITATGQRVTLRCSPRSGDLSVYWYQQSLDQGLQFLIQYYNGEERAKGNILERFSAQQFPDLHSELNLSSLELGDSALYFCASSGGNSPLHFGNGTRLTVT.